These 23 T cell receptor beta chains came from one sample sequenced in a study of blood T cell repertoires in COVID-19. Clones were read by immunoSEQ multiplex PCR, and TCRdb kept only the in-frame ones, dropping some. The table includes a few hundred thousand clones, approximately 90% detected once. The sequencing input was PBMCs or T cells enriched from blood (not recorded which). Receptors originate from a man between 18 and 29 years old who had recovered from COVID-19.

The V and J genes are TRBV19 and TRBJ1-5; D gene uncertain. Trimming removed 4 bases at V and 7 bases at J, with 8 bases between. Germline V gene data show CDR1 as LNHDA and CDR2 as SQIVND (reference sequence). The CDR3 runs 12 residues. The CDR3 protein is CASSTGTQPQHF. The DNA of the CDR3 is TGTGCCAGTAGTACAGGTACGCAGCCCCAGCATTTT.

This rearrangement joins TRBV9 to TRBJ2-5, with D possibly being TRBD2 (6 bases). The CDR3 is made up of 14 amino acids. Trimming shortened V by 6 bases and J by 1 base, and 13 bases separated the two germline ends. Germline CDR1 reads SGDLS; CDR2 reads YYNGEE. The CDR3 DNA is TGTGCCAGCACCCCGGGAGTGGGCCAAGAGACCCAGTACTTC. Protein: CASTPGVGQETQYF.

This rearrangement joins TRBV7-9 to TRBJ1-6; TRBD1 aligns across 7 bases. Losses at the gene ends were 6 bases for V and 7 bases for J; bases not matched to a gene: 15. CDR3 length: 17 residues. Germline loops: CDR1 SEHNR, CDR2 FQNEAQ (reference sequence). The CDR3 here is CASRPAGTALTNSPLHF. Here the CDR3 DNA reads TGTGCCAGCAGGCCAGCCGGGACAGCGTTAACGAATTCACCCCTCCACTTT.

This clone was found once. The gene calls are TRBV15 and TRBJ2-7; TRBD2 agrees at 9 bases. The germline gives CDR1 LNHNV, CDR2 YYDKDF (reference sequence). Losses at the gene ends were 0 bases for V and 7 bases for J; bases not matched to a gene: 4. The CDR3 length is 14 residues. CDR3 residues: CATSRDLAGREQYF. Here the CDR3 DNA reads TGTGCCACCAGCAGAGATCTAGCGGGGCGGGAGCAGTACTTC.

This chain links TRBV3-1 (or the pseudogene TRBV3-2) with TRBJ1-3; D remains unclear. CDR1 and CDR2 from the germline V gene are LGHDT and YNNKEL (reference sequence). With 6 bases removed from V and 0 bases from J, the gap between germline ends came to 6 bases. The CDR3 is 13 residues long. The CDR3 here is CASSPSSGNTIYF. The CDR3, as DNA: TGTGCCAGCAGTCCCTCCTCTGGAAACACCATATATTTT.

The CDR3 DNA is TGTGCCAGCAGCGCTTCGACAGGCCACTCCTACGAGCAGTACTTC. This gives the protein CASSASTGHSYEQYF. The chain couples TRBV2 to TRBJ2-7; D might be TRBD1 (6 bases). CDR3 size: 15 residues. CDR1 and CDR2 from the germline V gene are SNHLY and FYNNEI. V lost 6 bases, J lost 0 bases, and 15 bases lay in between.

The chain links TRBV30 to TRBJ1-5; perhaps TRBD1 as D (5 bases). This CDR3 has 13 residues. V lost 1 base and J lost 1, with 5 bases in between. Looked up from germline, CDR1 is GTSNPN and CDR2 is SVGIG (reference sequence). The CDR3 spells CAWSGQSNQPQHF. In nucleotides, the CDR3 is TGTGCCTGGAGTGGACAGAGCAATCAGCCCCAGCATTTT.

V usage is TRBV7-6 and J usage is TRBJ2-1; perhaps TRBD1 as D (6 bases). The CDR3 length is 15 residues. The ends were cut back, 5 bases at V and 5 bases at J, with 16 bases in the middle. Germline V gene data show CDR1 as SGHVS and CDR2 as FNYEAQ. Here the CDR3 reads CASSTTGTPNNEQFF. In nucleotides, the CDR3 is TGTGCCAGCAGCACCACCGGGACACCAAACAATGAGCAGTTCTTC.

This rearrangement joins TRBV3-1 (or the pseudogene TRBV3-2) to TRBJ1-1; D is ambiguous. V was trimmed by 2 bases and J by 12 bases, leaving 10 bases between them. The CDR3 runs 11 residues. Germline V gene sequence: CDR1 LGHDT, CDR2 YNNKEL (reference sequence). CDR3: CASSQTGIPFF. The CDR3 coding sequence is TGTGCCAGCAGCCAAACGGGGATACCTTTCTTT.

CDR3 sequence (DNA): TGTGCCATCAGTGAGTCGACAGGCCCCTATGGCTACACCTTC. Protein sequence: CAISESTGPYGYTF. The chain employs TRBV10-3 and TRBJ1-2; TRBD1 is a possible D gene (6 bases). V lost 0 bases to trimming and J lost 4 bases, with 9 bases between them. The CDR3 is made up of 14 amino acids. Germline V gene sequence: CDR1 ENHRY, CDR2 SYGVKD.

This chain uses TRBV7-9 with TRBJ1-4, with D possibly TRBD1 on 6 matching bases. The germline V gene encodes CDR1 SEHNR and CDR2 FQNEAQ (reference sequence). The CDR3 totals 15 residues. Trimming pared 6 bases from V and 5 bases from J, leaving 16 bases between. This CDR3 is CASSTTGTLNEKLFF. The CDR3 DNA reads as TGTGCCAGCAGTACAACCGGGACACTGAATGAAAAACTGTTTTTT.

This clone was detected once. The chain carries TRBV10-1 and TRBJ1-2; TRBD1 is a possible D gene (5 bases). The V gene's germline CDR1 is WNHNN and CDR2 SYGVQD (reference sequence). This CDR3 comprises 15 residues. V was cut by 9 bases and J by 1 base, with 18 bases left in between. The CDR3: CARRIDSRCNYGYTF. The CDR3 DNA reads as TGCGCCAGGAGAATAGACAGCCGCTGTAACTATGGCTACACCTTC.

This chain uses TRBV5-4 with TRBJ2-7, with a tentative D call TRBD2 (5 bases). The CDR3 runs to 13 residues. V was cut by 3 bases and J by 0 bases, with 7 bases left in between. Germline CDR1 is SGHNT and CDR2 is YYREEE (reference sequence). The CDR3 DNA is TGTGCCAGCAGCTGGGAGCACTCCTACGAGCAGTACTTC. Amino acid sequence: CASSWEHSYEQYF.

The chain recombines TRBV5-1 with TRBJ2-2; possibly TRBD2 for D (5 bases). In germline, CDR1 is SGHRS, CDR2 YFSETQ. The CDR3 covers 14 residues. Trimming took 2 bases from V and 3 from J, leaving 8 bases between them. The CDR3 coding sequence is TGCGCCAGCAGCTTAATGGAGGACACCGGGGAGCTGTTTTTT. This sequence encodes CASSLMEDTGELFF.

With regard to this clone: Its ends do not fully match the called genes, so a read error is possible. The chain has TRBV28 and TRBJ1-1, with a tentative D call TRBD1 (6 bases). Per germline, CDR1 MDHEN and CDR2 SYDVKM. CDR3 length: 12 amino acids. CDR3 residues: CANSFLSQGAFF. The DNA for the CDR3 is TGTGCCAACAGTTTCCTGAGTCAGGGGGCTTTCTTT.

This chain links TRBV14 with TRBJ1-4; TRBD1 matches at 7 bases. V shed 4 bases and J 6 bases; nucleotides not matched to a gene: 11. The CDR3 runs to 16 residues. Germline assignment: CDR1 SGHDN and CDR2 FVKESK. The CDR3 sequence is CASSPRTGTDYEKLFF. The CDR3 DNA is TGTGCCAGCAGCCCACGAACCGGGACAGATTATGAAAAACTGTTTTTT.

The count of this clone is one. This chain links TRBV10-3 with TRBJ1-3; no firm D call. Deletions cut 3 bases from V and 4 bases from J, with 4 bases between. Looked up from germline, CDR1 is ENHRY and CDR2 is SYGVKD. The CDR3 extends over 12 amino acids. The CDR3 protein is CAISESGNTIYF. CDR3 DNA: TGTGCCATCAGTGAATCAGGAAACACCATATATTTT.

V gene TRBV5-6 combines with J gene TRBJ1-2, with 9 positions matching TRBD1. Germline V gene lookup returns CDR1 SGHDT and CDR2 YYEEEE. V shed 0 bases, J shed 3 bases, and the junction held 6 bases outside the gene matches. This CDR3 contains 16 residues. CDR3 sequence (DNA): TGTGCCAGCAGCTTGGCCTTAGACAGGGGGGACTATGGCTACACCTTC. Encoded protein: CASSLALDRGDYGYTF.

This clone was observed once. The V call is TRBV19, the J call TRBJ2-2; D is perhaps TRBD2 (6 bases). Between the trimmed V and J ends, which lost 5 bases and 5 bases, there was a span of 9 bases. The CDR3 is 13 amino acids. CDR1 and CDR2 from the germline V gene are LNHDA and SQIVND (reference sequence). The CDR3 DNA is TGTGCCAGTAGTCTCCGGGGGACCGGGGAGCTGTTTTTT. It yields the protein CASSLRGTGELFF. The variable domain in full, with the rest retrieved from reference TRBV19 and TRBJ2-2, is DGGITQSPKYLFRKEGQNVTLSCEQNLNHDAMYWYRQDPGQGLRLIYYSQIVNDFQKGDIAEGYSVSREKKESFPLTVTSAQKNPTAFYLCASSLRGTGELFFGEGSRLTVL.

In its sample, this clone was seen once. CDR3: CASGDTYEQYF. The DNA for the CDR3 is TGTGCCAGCGGGGACACCTACGAGCAGTACTTC. The genes are TRBV6-5 and TRBJ2-7; D possibly corresponds to TRBD1 (6 bases). The CDR3 runs to 11 residues. The V end lost 8 bases, the J end lost 2 bases, and 7 bases lay between the germline ends. The germline V gene encodes CDR1 MNHEY and CDR2 SVGAGI.

This chain joins TRBV14 and TRBJ1-1, with TRBD1 matching 7 bases. The germline V gene has CDR1 SGHDN and CDR2 FVKESK. V shed 0 bases and J 0 bases; nucleotides not matched to a gene: 7. This CDR3 comprises 17 residues. As DNA, the CDR3 is TGTGCCAGCAGCCAAGATGTTACGGGACAGTTGAACACTGAAGCTTTCTTT. Protein sequence: CASSQDVTGQLNTEAFF.

V and J are TRBV2 and TRBJ1-3; 10 positions match TRBD1. Germline V gives CDR1 SNHLY, CDR2 FYNNEI. The CDR3 contains 14 residues. V gave up 4 bases and J gave up 4 bases; unmatched junction bases: 1. In nucleotides, the CDR3 is TGTGCCAGCAGTGGGACAGGGGGAGGAAACACCATATATTTT. This sequence encodes CASSGTGGGNTIYF.

The rearrangement links TRBV7-9 to TRBJ2-7; D might be TRBD2 (5 bases). V was cut by 7 bases and J by 6 bases, with 16 bases left in between. CDR3 size: 13 residues. From germline, CDR1 is SEHNR and CDR2 FQNEAQ (reference sequence). CDR3: CASKASASGEQYF. For the CDR3, the DNA is TGTGCCAGCAAGGCGTCGGCCAGCGGCGAGCAGTACTTC.